These 28 T cell receptor delta chains came from one sample sequenced in a study of human gamma delta and Vdelta1 T cells. TCRdb fed the PCR reads to CATT. The sample consists of fewer than 15,000 delta-chain clones, under 50% of them appearing once. For these receptors, no antigen is known. Sequenced input: Vdelta1 gamma-delta T cells from blood grown in culture (DOT cells). Source of these receptors: a human donor in good health.

This clone was seen a few times. The chain carries TRDV1 and TRDJ1, with 7 nucleotides matching TRDD3. The V and J ends lost 0 bases and 0 bases, in that order; junction bases with no gene match: 10. The CDR3 runs to 18 residues. CDR1 is TSWWSYY, CDR2 QGS, per germline. The DNA of the CDR3 is TGTGCTCTTGGGGAACTCCCCAGGGGATATACCGACACCGATAAACTCATCTTT. Protein sequence: CALGELPRGYTDTDKLIF.

The chain is built from TRDV1 and TRDJ3; 13 nucleotides align to TRDD3. Germline V lookup: CDR1 TSWWSYY, CDR2 QGS. The J segment lost 0 bases and the V segment lost 0 bases, leaving 29 bases of the junction unmatched. This CDR3 is built from 29 residues. The CDR3, as DNA: TGTGCTCTTGGGGAACTTTGGGCCTACTCCCCTTTACTGGGGGATACGCCTTCCACGAGCTCCTGGGACACCCGACAGATGTTTTTC. This translates into CALGELWAYSPLLGDTPSTSSWDTRQMFF.

The chain employs TRDV1 and TRDJ1; tentatively, D is TRDD3 (6 bases). The CDR3 runs to 19 residues. The germline CDR1 and CDR2 sequences are TSWWSYY and QGS. V was pared by 4 bases and J by 0 bases, with 24 bases between. In nucleotides, the CDR3 is TGTGCTCTTGGGGCATTGAGGTTAATGGGGGTCCAGTACACCGATAAACTCATCTTT. It is translated as CALGALRLMGVQYTDKLIF.

This clone was picked up a small number of times. The chain couples TRDV1 to TRDJ1; D is perhaps TRDD2 (5 bases). This CDR3 is 17 amino acids long. The V end was cut by 3 bases, the J end by 0 bases, with 17 bases between. Germline V lookup: CDR1 TSWWSYY, CDR2 QGS. This chain's CDR3 is CALGEPRLSFHTDKLIF. CDR3 DNA: TGTGCTCTTGGGGAGCCCAGGTTAAGCTTCCACACCGATAAACTCATCTTT.

The genes are TRDV1 and TRDJ1, with D possibly called TRDD2 or TRDD3 (6 bases each). Looked up from germline, CDR1 is TSWWSYY and CDR2 is QGS. The CDR3 extends over 17 amino acids. Trimming took off 0 bases at V and 8 bases at J, with 22 bases between the two ends. In DNA form, the CDR3 reads TGTGCTCTTGGGGAACTGTCCTACGGCACGTCTGGGGACAAACTCATCTTT. Translation: CALGELSYGTSGDKLIF.

This clone was seen more than once but under ten times. This chain connects TRDV1 to TRDJ4, with D perhaps being TRDD2 or TRDD3 (5 bases each). The ends were cut back, 0 bases at V and 2 bases at J, with 25 bases in the middle. This CDR3 is built from 19 residues. Germline CDR1 TSWWSYY, CDR2 QGS. CDR3 nucleotide sequence: TGTGCTCTTGGGGAACTCGTCCCCCTACCGGTCCGGGGGGTTAGACCCCTGATCTTT. Translating gives CALGELVPLPVRGVRPLIF.

The chain joins TRDV1 to TRDJ1; 8 bases match TRDD2. The J segment lost 8 bases and the V segment lost 5 bases, leaving 7 bases of the junction unmatched. The germline V gene encodes CDR1 TSWWSYY and CDR2 QGS. The CDR3 is 13 amino acids. CDR3 nucleotides: TGTGCTCTTGGGCTTCCTACGGCCCCCAAACTCATCTTT. This codes for CALGLPTAPKLIF.

In its sample, this clone was seen a few times. The chain has TRDV1 and TRDJ1, with 7 bases fitting TRDD3. CDR3 size: 21 residues. In germline, CDR1 is TSWWSYY, CDR2 QGS. The V gene end was trimmed by 0 bases and the J gene end by 1 base; junction bases not matched to a gene: 20. The CDR3 protein is CALGELPMSWWGTALTDKLIF. The CDR3 DNA reads TGTGCTCTTGGGGAACTCCCGATGAGTTGGTGGGGGACGGCGCTCACCGATAAACTCATCTTT.

The chain employs TRDV1 and TRDJ1; the D is unclear. CDR3 length: 19 residues. CDR1 and CDR2 from the germline V gene are TSWWSYY and QGS. Trimming took 0 bases from V and 6 from J, leaving 26 bases between them. In DNA form, the CDR3 reads TGTGCTCTTGGGGAACTAAAGGACCCCTGGTTCGAGTTCGGTCATAAACTCATCTTT. This translates into CALGELKDPWFEFGHKLIF.

This rearrangement joins TRDV1 to TRDJ1; D ambiguous. V was pared by 5 bases and J by 0 bases, with 22 bases between. This CDR3 is built from 18 residues. CDR1 is TSWWSYY, CDR2 QGS, per germline. CDR3 DNA sequence: TGTGCTCTTGGGAAACCCCCCTCTTCGGTAGCCTACACCGATAAACTCATCTTT. Residues: CALGKPPSSVAYTDKLIF.

There are a few counts of this clone. The gene calls are TRDV1 and TRDJ1; the match to TRDD3 covers 8 bases. Trimming removed 0 bases from V and 0 bases from J; junction bases left unmatched: 21. Germline loops: CDR1 TSWWSYY, CDR2 QGS. The CDR3 runs to 22 residues. The CDR3 DNA is TGTGCTCTTGGGGAACTATCCCCAACCCCGGTACTGGGGGGACTCTACACCGATAAACTCATCTTT. Translated, it gives CALGELSPTPVLGGLYTDKLIF.

V gene TRDV1 combines with J gene TRDJ1; D gene ambiguous. Germline V gives CDR1 TSWWSYY, CDR2 QGS. This CDR3 comprises 16 residues. V dropped 4 bases and J dropped 0 bases, with 15 bases sitting between them. The CDR3 nucleotides read TGTGCTCTTGGGGGATTATTAGCACCCAACACCGATAAACTCATCTTT. Protein sequence: CALGGLLAPNTDKLIF.

This clone rates as medium-sized. The chain carries TRDV1 and TRDJ1; weak D call: TRDD3 (5 bases). This CDR3 has 23 residues. Deletions cut 0 bases from V and 1 base from J, with 33 bases between. Germline values: CDR1 TSWWSYY, CDR2 QGS. The CDR3 DNA reads as TGTGCTCTTGGGGAACTCGGTTTACCCGCAGCAGGGATCGACGTACATGCCACCGATAAACTCATCTTT. Translated: CALGELGLPAAGIDVHATDKLIF.

The genes are TRDV1 and TRDJ1; TRDD3 might be the D (7 bases). This CDR3 is built from 21 residues. Deletions cut 0 bases from V and 0 bases from J, with 26 bases between. Germline V lookup: CDR1 TSWWSYY, CDR2 QGS. CDR3: CALGELLLPVVGDLYTDKLIF. CDR3 bases: TGTGCTCTTGGGGAACTACTCCTACCCGTGGTGGGGGACTTGTACACCGATAAACTCATCTTT.

This chain connects TRDV1 to TRDJ1, with 7 bases fitting TRDD3. V shed 2 bases, J shed 12 bases, and the junction held 27 bases outside the gene matches. This CDR3 has 19 residues. Germline V gene data show CDR1 as TSWWSYY and CDR2 as QGS. The CDR3 sequence is CALGEKDPSHNRRMGEIIF. Written as DNA, the CDR3 is TGTGCTCTTGGGGAAAAAGATCCTTCTCATAACCGTCGGATGGGGGAAATCATCTTT.

The chain has TRDV1 and TRDJ1, with TRDD3 identical over 13 bases. V lost 5 bases to trimming and J lost 0 bases; unmatched junction nucleotides: 27. Germline V gene sequence: CDR1 TSWWSYY, CDR2 QGS. This CDR3 comprises 24 residues. CDR3 nucleotides: TGTGCTCTTGGGAAGTTCCTGGCAGTACTGGGGGATACGCCCATTCACCCCTACACCGATAAACTCATCTTT. As protein: CALGKFLAVLGDTPIHPYTDKLIF.

This clone has just a few counts. The J gene is TRDJ2, the V gene TRDV1; 12 nucleotides line up with TRDD3. Germline assignment: CDR1 TSWWSYY and CDR2 QGS. The CDR3 has 20 residues. With V trimmed by 2 bases and J by 6 bases, 16 bases remained unmatched. This CDR3 reads CALGERLLTTGGYSPAQLFF. CDR3 in DNA: TGTGCTCTTGGGGAAAGATTGCTAACTACTGGGGGATACTCGCCAGCACAACTCTTCTTT.

This clone was observed a few times. The chain uses TRDV1 and TRDJ1, with TRDD3 matching over 8 bases. Germline V lookup: CDR1 TSWWSYY, CDR2 QGS. V was pared by 6 bases and J by 8 bases, with 23 bases of the junction left unmatched. This CDR3 has 18 residues. The CDR3 sequence is CALGLPHYGGIKTQKLIF. CDR3 in DNA: TGTGCTCTTGGACTCCCCCATTACGGGGGGATAAAGACACAAAAACTCATCTTT.

Remarks on this clone: A much larger clonotype is one base distant, so this may be a read error. The V and J genes are TRDV1 and TRDJ4; the match to TRDD3 covers 9 bases. The germline CDR1 and CDR2 sequences are TSWWSYY and QGS. CDR3 length: 20 residues. CDR3 coding DNA: TGTGCTCTTGGGGAACCCTTCCCATTACTGGGGGAGCTCGAGGCCAGACCCATGATCTTT. Protein product: CALGEPFPLLGELEARPMIF.

The table lists this clone with a few counts. The J gene is TRDJ1, the V gene TRDV1; TRDD2 is a possible D gene (6 bases). The germline gives CDR1 TSWWSYY, CDR2 QGS. V was cut by 5 bases and J by 3 bases, with 13 bases left in between. This CDR3 spans 14 amino acids. CDR3 loop: CALGTAPFPDKLIF. CDR3 coding DNA: TGTGCTCTTGGGACCGCACCCTTCCCCGATAAACTCATCTTT.

This clone appeared a few times. The chain combines TRDV1 with TRDJ1, with 9 bases that match TRDD3. CDR1 is TSWWSYY and CDR2 is QGS in the germline V gene. CDR3 length: 21 amino acids. V was pared by 1 base and J by 0 bases, with 18 bases of the junction left unmatched. The CDR3 DNA reads as TGTGCTCTTGGGGAACCAGGCCTTCTTACTGGGGGACCTTTGTACACCGATAAACTCATCTTT. Translating it yields CALGEPGLLTGGPLYTDKLIF.

The rearrangement joins TRDV1 to TRDJ1; TRDD3 matches 9 bases. The germline V gene encodes CDR1 TSWWSYY and CDR2 QGS. The CDR3 is 20 amino acids. After removal of 6 bases from V and 1 base from J, the junction contained 21 bases not matched to a gene. The chain's CDR3 is CALGVGLSRGILECTDKLIF. The DNA for the CDR3 is TGTGCTCTTGGTGTGGGACTATCTAGGGGGATACTTGAGTGCACCGATAAACTCATCTTT.

The chain joins TRDV1 to TRDJ1; 7 nucleotides line up with TRDD3. J gave up 5 bases and V 5 bases, and 17 bases lay outside the gene matches. This CDR3 spans 17 amino acids. Germline V gives CDR1 TSWWSYY, CDR2 QGS. CDR3 in DNA: TGTGCTCTTGGGCCGGCCCTGTGGCTGGGGGTAGAGGATAAACTCATCTTT. This translates into CALGPALWLGVEDKLIF.

The chain has TRDV1 and TRDJ1; D is unresolved. Germline lookup yields CDR1 TSWWSYY and CDR2 QGS. Trimming stripped 1 base from V and 0 bases from J, with 12 bases between. This CDR3 is built from 16 residues. CDR3 bases: TGTGCTCTTGGGGAACCGGGAGGCCATTACACCGATAAACTCATCTTT. Translation gives CALGEPGGHYTDKLIF.

In the case of this clone: The sample holds other DNA sequences that translate to the same CDR3. The chain is built from TRAV14/DV4 and TRDJ3; a weak D match, TRDD2 (9 bases). Germline V gives CDR1 TSDPSYG, CDR2 QGSYDQQN (reference sequence). This CDR3 has 25 amino acids. This CDR3 reads CAKKNLPTFRTGGPRSSWDTRQMFF. The DNA for the CDR3 is TGTGCTAAGAAAAACCTTCCTACGTTCCGTACTGGGGGTCCGCGAAGCTCCTGGGACACCCGACAGATGTTTTTC.

This clone was detected only a few times. This chain links TRDV1 with TRDJ1, with 7 bases aligning to TRDD3. In germline, CDR1 is TSWWSYY, CDR2 QGS. The CDR3 sequence is 20 residues long. V shed 1 base, J shed 7 bases, and the junction held 24 bases outside the gene matches. The CDR3 DNA reads TGTGCTCTTGGGGAACAAACAGTGCTCCTCTCAGACTGGGGAGGAGGTAAACTCATCTTT. Residues: CALGEQTVLLSDWGGGKLIF.

J is TRDJ1 and V is TRDV1, with D tentatively TRDD2 (5 bases). Germline V gene sequence: CDR1 TSWWSYY, CDR2 QGS. This CDR3 contains 14 residues. Trimming cost V 1 base and J 6 bases, with 12 bases left between them. For the CDR3, the DNA is TGTGCTCTTGGGGAACCCCGTTCCTGTCATAAACTCATCTTT. It codes for CALGEPRSCHKLIF.

In regard to this clone: This sample includes further DNA sequences coding for the same CDR3. The V and J genes are TRDV1 and TRDJ1, with 12 bases aligning to TRDD3. Germline CDR1 and CDR2: TSWWSYY and QGS. The CDR3 is 21 residues long. The junction had 21 bases not matched to a gene; V was cut back by 4 bases and J by 3 bases. CDR3 bases: TGTGCTCTTGGGGTATTTTCCTACCAGGCCCTGGGGGATACGTCTCCCGATAAACTCATCTTT. Its translation is CALGVFSYQALGDTSPDKLIF.